This T cell receptor beta chain was profiled in a study of brain T cells in children with intractable seizures. The CDR3 has 17 residues. CDR1 and CDR2 (germline): SEHNR, FQNEAQ (reference sequence). V gave up 1 base and J gave up 1 base, with 14 bases separating them. Generated by immunoSEQ multiplex PCR, the TCRdb table keeps only in-frame clones and is missing some. The table lists under 150,000 clones, 90% to 95% of them singletons. This chain links TRBV7-9 with TRBJ1-5; maybe TRBD1 (5 bases). This sample comprised peripheral blood, obtained at surgery. The clonotype was recovered from a boy under three years old with hemimegalencephaly and intractable seizures. CDR3 amino acids: CASSLGAAGSSNQPQHF. The CDR3 DNA reads TGTGCCAGCAGCTTAGGGGCCGCAGGGTCAAGCAATCAGCCCCAGCATTTT.